This T cell receptor beta chain was recovered during a study of human T cells and chemical hapten exposure. The wider study: Weekly diphenylcyclopropenone doses were given to patients' scalps across the roughly 25-week study. Small discrepancies in pooled library volume mainly accounted for the varying TCR yields per sample.

Described time point: patch test 3, about 24 weeks after DPC sensitization. This sample's treatment: therapeutic diphenylcyclopropenone sensitization with weekly scalp DPC. Alopecia patients between 18 and 70 years old and suitable for DPC were used as donors. This clonotype was seen only a few times. Library preparation tagged each individual cDNA molecule with a unique molecular identifier. TCRdb re-derived calls from the RACE reads in MiXCR, one entry per CDR3 protein. Here the sample spans roughly 97,000 distinct CDR3 sequences, 25% to 30% being singletons. The CDR3 covers 11 residues. The germline V and J ends were trimmed by 6 bases and 2 bases, with 4 bases remaining between them. Germline lookup yields CDR1 MDHEN and CDR2 SYDVKM.

This chain connects TRBV28 to TRBJ1-1, with D uncertain. The TCR comes from a man between 40 and 49 years old with alopecia areata. Some clones in this sample may be carry-over from other donors' samples. Sequenced material: whole blood, taken in connection with sensitization to the hapten diphenylcyclopropenone (DPC). In DNA, the CDR3 is TGTGCCAGCAGAAGTAACACTGAAGCTTTCTTT. Protein sequence: CASRSNTEAFF.